Listed below are T cell receptor beta chains from one sample, sequenced in a study of blood T cell repertoires in COVID-19. Here immunoSEQ multiplex PCR was the method, and the copy in TCRdb shows in-frame clones only, minus some. The sample includes 72,000 or so clones, roughly 90% of them seen just once. The sequenced material came from peripheral blood. Source of these receptors: a man aged 60 to 75 with acute or convalescent COVID-19. CDR3s include the opening cysteine and the closing phenylalanine or tryptophan. The order of the fields is J gene, V gene, CDR3 protein.

TRBJ2-2,TRBV5-6,CASSLYGVDTGELFF
TRBJ1-6,TRBV6-6,CASSTSQTSPLHF
TRBJ1-5,TRBV2,CASSGQRDDQPQHF
TRBJ2-1,TRBV20-1,CSAVTENEQFF
TRBJ2-1,TRBV19,CASSTGGNEQFF
TRBJ2-3,TRBV5-1,CASRLTDTQYF
TRBJ1-1,TRBV24-1,CATSDLQTGRQAAFF
TRBJ2-7,TRBV5-4,CASSLGHPDEQYF
TRBJ1-1,TRBV5-5,CASSPRDRILAEAFF
TRBJ2-7,TRBV6-5,CASSYSDGGYEQYF
TRBJ1-1,TRBV7-2,CASSSPREGTEAFF
TRBJ2-6,TRBV30,CAWAPGRSGANVLTF
TRBJ2-3,TRBV30,CAWAGGTQTDTQYF
TRBJ1-1,TRBV27,CASSLGPGNTEAFF
TRBJ1-6,TRBV19,CASSTVQGSHSPLHF
TRBJ1-3,TRBV29-1,CSVGAGISGNTIYF
TRBJ1-2,TRBV6-5,CASSPIGTGYGYTF
TRBJ1-1,TRBV13,CASSLALLTPQNTEAFF
TRBJ2-1,TRBV11-3,CASSLRRASEQFF
TRBJ2-2,TRBV18,CASSPTGEVTGELFF
TRBJ1-2,TRBV2,CASSDGTAGYTF
TRBJ1-5,TRBV6-6,CASSLQGDQPQHF